This TCR beta chain was identified during a study of blood T cell repertoires in COVID-19. Germline lookup yields CDR1 SGDLS and CDR2 YYNGEE. J was trimmed by 5 bases and V by 4 bases; bases with no gene match: 10. The CDR3 is 15 amino acids. Data came from immunoSEQ multiplex PCR; TCRdb stores just in-frame clones and leaves some out. The table includes about 300,000 clones, roughly four fifths detected once. The V and J genes are TRBV9 and TRBJ1-2; 8 nucleotides agree with TRBD1. The sequence was collected from a woman aged 45 to 65 who had recovered from COVID-19. The source material was peripheral blood. This CDR3 reads CASSSQGTGRYGYTF. CDR3 DNA: TGTGCCAGCAGCTCTCAAGGGACAGGAAGATATGGCTACACCTTC.